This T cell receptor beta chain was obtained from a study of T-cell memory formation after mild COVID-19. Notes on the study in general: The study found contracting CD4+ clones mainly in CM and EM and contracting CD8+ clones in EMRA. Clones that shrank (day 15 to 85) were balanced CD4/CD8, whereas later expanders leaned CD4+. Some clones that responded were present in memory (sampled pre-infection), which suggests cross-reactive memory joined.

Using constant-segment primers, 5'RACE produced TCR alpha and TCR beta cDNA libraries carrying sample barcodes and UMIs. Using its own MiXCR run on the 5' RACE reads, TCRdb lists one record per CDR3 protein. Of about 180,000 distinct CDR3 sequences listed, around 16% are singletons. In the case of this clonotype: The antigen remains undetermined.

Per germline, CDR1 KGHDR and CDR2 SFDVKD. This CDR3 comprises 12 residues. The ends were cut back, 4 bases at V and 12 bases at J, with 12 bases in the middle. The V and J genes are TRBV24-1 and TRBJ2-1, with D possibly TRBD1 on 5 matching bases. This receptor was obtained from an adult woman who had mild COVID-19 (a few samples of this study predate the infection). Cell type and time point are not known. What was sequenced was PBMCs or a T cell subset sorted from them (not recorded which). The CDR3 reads CATSEKRQSQFF. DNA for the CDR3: TGTGCCACCAGTGAGAAAAGACAGTCGCAGTTCTTC.